This TCR beta chain was captured in a study of identical twins. Points from the study as a whole: Beta out-of-frame twin sharing showed a weaker excess.

This clonotype has a handful of counts. Its cognate antigen is unknown. The CDR3 has 14 residues. V lost 5 bases, J lost 3 bases, and 4 bases stayed unmatched. CDR1 is SNHLY and CDR2 is FYNNEI in the germline V gene. TCRdb redid the calling of the 5' RACE reads with MiXCR, one entry per CDR3 protein. The sample carries about 450,000 distinct CDR3 sequences, around 20% recorded once. The sample comprised naive T cells sorted from blood. The chain is built from TRBV2 and TRBJ1-2, with 9 bases that match TRBD1. This TCR was recovered from a man aged 50 to 59 in good health. The CDR3 coding sequence is TGTGCCAGCAGTAAACAGGGGGCGGACTATGGCTACACCTTC. Translation gives CASSKQGADYGYTF.